This T cell receptor beta chain derives from a study of persistence of HIV-infected CD4 T cells. Study results and limitations: CMV- and Gag-responding cells had lower TCRbeta richness than CD3/CD28-responding cells. The rare CMV-responding cells with HIV-1 proviruses were not separately TCR-sequenced.

The V gene end was trimmed by 2 bases and the J gene end by 3 bases; junction bases not matched to a gene: 2. CDR1 is GTSNPN and CDR2 is SVGIG in the germline V gene (reference sequence). The CDR3 sequence is 13 residues long. Remarks on this clone: What it binds is not known.

The stimulus was an HIV-1 Gag 15-mer peptide pool, 0.85 to 1 ug/peptide/mL. Sorting selected CD4+ T cells upregulating both CD40 ligand and CD69. Donors had undetectable plasma HIV-1 RNA, under 50 copies/mL, for 4+ years. Sequencing used immunoSEQ version 4 in survey mode. Here immunoSEQ multiplex PCR was the method, and the copy in TCRdb shows in-frame clones only, minus some. Among nearly 20,000 clones listed, less than 75% were seen once. The chain uses TRBV30 and TRBJ1-2, with 8 nucleotides matching TRBD1. The material was CD4+ T cells sorted from PBMCs after roughly 18-hour stimulation, obtained from a patient who received antiretroviral therapy. This TCR came from an adult woman with HIV who was CMV-seropositive. The DNA for the CDR3 is TGTGCCTGGAGTACAGGGGGACACTATGGCTACACCTTC. Amino acid sequence: CAWSTGGHYGYTF.